This T cell receptor beta chain was recovered during a study of CD8+ T cells in alopecia areata. General study findings and limits: Lesional scalp, notably in alopecia totalis/universalis, had clonality above that of normal scalp.

Note on this clone: What it recognizes is unknown.

Investigators isolated RNA and reverse transcribed it into cDNA to act as the sequencing template. Using immunoSEQ multiplex PCR, the repertoire was profiled, and TCRdb retains in-frame clones only, with some absent. The repertoire has 34,000 or so clones, around three fifths of them found once; the top ten carry 40%. Investigators sorted PBMCs to obtain both CD4+ and CD8+ T cells. This receptor was identified in a human donor with alopecia areata. The sequenced sample consisted of NKG2D-high CD8+ T cells sorted from blood.

The CDR3 spells CSVRGGANYEQYF. CDR3 DNA sequence: TGCAGCGTACGGGGGGGTGCAAACTACGAGCAGTACTTC. The chain links TRBV29-1 to TRBJ2-7, with TRBD2 identical over 8 bases. Germline V gene data show CDR1 as SQVTM and CDR2 as ANQGSEA. The J segment lost 3 bases and the V segment lost 6 bases, leaving 7 bases of the junction unmatched. This CDR3 is built from 13 residues.